This T cell receptor beta chain derives from a study of CD8+CD57+ T cells in acquired aplastic anemia. Notes on the study in general: Comparison of patients with controls identified almost 30 shared CD8+ CDR3 sequences. No significant difference in CD8+ Simpson's diversity was found between patients and controls.

Whoever was chosen for sequencing had shown CD8+CD57+ cell expansion by flow cytometry. As regards this clonotype: Antigen: not known.

Germline assignment: CDR1 SEHNR and CDR2 FQNEAQ (reference sequence). V lost 5 bases, J lost 0 bases, and 3 bases stayed unmatched. The CDR3 runs 14 residues. Template material for TCR beta VDJ and CDR3 profiling consisted of genomic DNA. TCRdb independently ran MiXCR on the reads; one entry per CDR3 protein. The data hold 75,000 to 80,000 distinct CDR3 sequences, with roughly two thirds observed a single time. This chain joins TRBV7-9 and TRBJ2-7; 8 bases are shared with TRBD2. The sample taken for sequencing was sorted CD4+, CD8+, or CD8+CD57+ T cells (not recorded which) from PBMCs. The clonotype was recovered from a human donor with aplastic anemia. The CDR3 reads CASSPGGSSYEQYF. The CDR3 DNA is TGTGCCAGCAGCCCGGGGGGGAGCTCCTACGAGCAGTACTTC.